This T cell receptor (beta chain) was retrieved from a study of T cell changes during pregnancy in multiple sclerosis. TCRdb's table, derived via immunoSEQ multiplex PCR, lists solely in-frame clones and lacks some. Of more than 30,000 clones listed, 85% to 95% are singletons. The length of the CDR3 is 11 residues. Between the trimmed V and J ends, which lost 5 bases and 10 bases, there was a span of 12 bases. In germline, CDR1 is SGHAT, CDR2 FQNNGV. The chain uses TRBV11-2 and TRBJ2-7; the D gene is possibly TRBD2 (6 bases). Here the sequenced sample was CD8+ T cells from peripheral blood mononuclear cells, taken in the third trimester of pregnancy. This clonotype was sampled from a female donor with multiple sclerosis, enrolled in a pregnancy study. CDR3 sequence: CASSIGTEQYF. The DNA of the CDR3 is TGTGCCAGCAGCATAGGGACTGAACAGTACTTC.